This T cell receptor beta chain was documented in a study of T cells in localized non-small cell lung cancer. The protocol was immunoSEQ multiplex PCR, while the TCRdb copy is restricted to in-frame clones and leaves out a portion. The sample has around 26,000 clones; about 91% are singletons. From germline, CDR1 is SGHRS and CDR2 YFSETQ. V shed 0 bases and J shed 1 base, with 7 bases lying between them. The CDR3 contains 14 residues. This clone was counted between two and nine times. The sequence was collected from a female donor over 55 with stage II squamous cell lung carcinoma. Sequencing used peripheral blood, obtained before any cancer treatment. J is TRBJ1-2 and V is TRBV5-1; D is undetermined. CDR3 nucleotides: TGCGCCAGCAGCTTGGAATCAGTTAACTATGGCTACACCTTC. As protein: CASSLESVNYGYTF.